These 25 T cell receptor beta chains were sequenced from one sample in a study of CD8 T cells in Susac syndrome. The RNA, about 0.45 to 1 ug, was put through reverse transcription using random hexamers. TCRdb passed the immunoSEQ multiplex PCR reads through MiXCR, listing each CDR3 protein once. The sample lists some 210,000 distinct CDR3 sequences; approximately 94% were seen once. Sequencing input: CD4+ T cells from PBMCs. The receptors shown here come from a human donor with Susac syndrome.

J is TRBJ1-5 and V is TRBV6-2 or TRBV6-3; 7 bases line up with TRBD1. The CDR3 spans 15 residues. Per the germline V gene, CDR1 is MNHEY and CDR2 is SVGEGT. Trimming cost V 6 bases and J 4 bases; bases outside gene matches: 9. The CDR3 DNA is TGTGCCAGCAGACTAACAGGGGTCGGAAATCAGCCCCAGCATTTT. Translating it yields CASRLTGVGNQPQHF.

The V gene is TRBV5-1, the J gene TRBJ1-2, with D possibly being TRBD1 (6 bases). The V end was cut by 2 bases, the J end by 3 bases, with 14 bases between. Germline V gene sequence: CDR1 SGHRS, CDR2 YFSETQ. The CDR3 contains 15 residues. The CDR3 DNA is TGCGCCAGCAGCTTAGGCAGGGGCCCAGACTATGGCTACACCTTC. Translation gives CASSLGRGPDYGYTF. The full variable domain, its missing parts supplied by reference TRBV5-1 and TRBJ1-2, is KAGVTQTPRYLIKTRGQQVTLSCSPISGHRSVSWYQQTPGQGLQFLFEYFSETQRNKGNFPGRFSGRQFSNSRSEMNVSTLELGDSALYLCASSLGRGPDYGYTFGSGTRLTVV.

The V gene is TRBV5-1, the J gene TRBJ2-1, with a weak D call TRBD1 (5 bases). This CDR3 comprises 15 residues. V lost 0 bases, J lost 5 bases, and 12 bases lay in between. Germline-derived CDR1 and CDR2 are SGHRS and YFSETQ. The CDR3 bases are TGCGCCAGCAGCTTGGTGGACACCACCAACAATGAGCAGTTCTTC. Protein sequence: CASSLVDTTNNEQFF.

This clonotype showed up just once. The chain is built from TRBV3-1 and TRBJ2-5; the match to TRBD1 covers 7 bases. The CDR3 covers 14 residues. The V gene end was trimmed by 2 bases and the J gene end by 4 bases; junction bases not matched to a gene: 4. Germline loops: CDR1 LGHDT, CDR2 YNNKEL (reference sequence). CDR3 loop: CASSQTGERETQYF. CDR3 DNA: TGTGCCAGCAGCCAAACAGGGGAGCGAGAGACCCAGTACTTC.

V usage is TRBV6-5 and J usage is TRBJ1-1; D unresolved. This CDR3 is built from 14 residues. V lost 5 bases, J lost 2 bases, and 12 bases lay in between. CDR1 and CDR2 from the germline V gene are MNHEY and SVGAGI. The chain's CDR3 is CASSAPGSNTEAFF. The CDR3 bases are TGTGCCAGCAGTGCCCCGGGCAGCAACACTGAAGCTTTCTTT.

This chain connects TRBV6-2 or TRBV6-3 to TRBJ2-2; D remains unclear. CDR1 MNHEY and CDR2 SVGEGT come from the germline V gene. The CDR3 length is 14 residues. Trimming took off 7 bases at V and 1 base at J, with 10 bases between the two ends. CDR3 in DNA: TGTGCCAGCACCCCCGCCGGGAACACCGGGGAGCTGTTTTTT. Protein product: CASTPAGNTGELFF.

The chain joins TRBV15 to TRBJ1-1, with D tentatively TRBD1 (5 bases). Germline loops: CDR1 LNHNV, CDR2 YYDKDF (reference sequence). V was pared by 1 base and J by 0 bases, with 9 bases between. The CDR3 length is 15 residues. CDR3 loop: CATSRGGAMNTEAFF. DNA of the CDR3: TGTGCCACCAGCAGAGGTGGGGCCATGAACACTGAAGCTTTCTTT. The variable domain in full, with the rest retrieved from reference TRBV15 and TRBJ1-1, is DAMVIQNPRYQVTQFGKPVTLSCSQTLNHNVMYWYQQKSSQAPKLLFHYYDKDFNNEADTPDNFQSRRPNTSFCFLDIRSPGLGDTAMYLCATSRGGAMNTEAFFGQGTRLTVV.

V gene TRBV6-5 combines with J gene TRBJ1-4; 10 nucleotides agree with TRBD1. This CDR3 is 13 amino acids long. J was trimmed by 8 bases and V by 8 bases; bases with no gene match: 5. Germline lookup yields CDR1 MNHEY and CDR2 SVGAGI. CDR3 region: CASRQGAEEKLFF. In nucleotides, the CDR3 is TGTGCCAGCCGACAGGGGGCTGAAGAAAAACTGTTTTTT.

Only one count was recorded for this clonotype. This chain links TRBV11-1 with TRBJ1-2; no clear D. The CDR3 covers 13 residues. Germline V CDR1 and CDR2: SGHAT, FQDESV (reference sequence). V gave up 3 bases and J gave up 4 bases, with 9 bases separating them. The chain's CDR3 is CASSFRRTYGYTF. CDR3 nucleotide sequence: TGTGCCAGCAGCTTTAGAAGGACCTATGGCTACACCTTC.

This chain joins TRBV4-3 and TRBJ1-2; D not resolved. CDR1 and CDR2 (germline): LGHNA, YSLEER. This CDR3 is 16 amino acids long. V was shortened by 1 base and J by 2 bases, with 14 bases between the two germline ends. CDR3 nucleotides: TGCGCCAGCAGCCAAGCGAAAGCGGGAATCAACTATGGCTACACCTTC. Protein product: CASSQAKAGINYGYTF.

The V call is TRBV7-3, the J call TRBJ2-2; D not resolved. Deletions cut 1 base from V and 4 bases from J, with 7 bases between. Germline lookup yields CDR1 SGHTA and CDR2 FQGTGA. This CDR3 spans 14 amino acids. The CDR3 DNA reads TGTGCCAGCAGCTTAAATAAAGGCACCGGGGAGCTGTTTTTT. The encoded protein is CASSLNKGTGELFF. Full variable domain (rest looked up from reference TRBV7-3 and TRBJ2-2): GAGVSQTPSNKVTEKGKYVELRCDPISGHTALYWYRQSLGQGPEFLIYFQGTGAADDSGLPNDRFFAVRPEGSVSTLKIQRTERGDSAVYLCASSLNKGTGELFFGEGSRLTVL.

The V call is TRBV5-1, the J call TRBJ1-1; the match to TRBD1 covers 8 bases. Per germline, CDR1 SGHRS and CDR2 YFSETQ. The V gene end was trimmed by 0 bases and the J gene end by 5 bases; junction bases not matched to a gene: 6. There are 15 residues in the CDR3. The CDR3 sequence: CASSLADREMTEAFF. CDR3 nucleotides: TGCGCCAGCAGCTTGGCGGACAGGGAGATGACTGAAGCTTTCTTT.

This chain uses TRBV20-1 with TRBJ1-5, with D tentatively TRBD1 (6 bases). This CDR3 contains 16 residues. Germline assignment: CDR1 DFQATT and CDR2 SNEGSKA (reference sequence). The germline V and J ends were trimmed by 3 bases and 1 base, with 16 bases remaining between them. The CDR3 nucleotides are TGCAGTGCTAGGTTGGGTGCAGGGGACAGCAATCAGCCCCAGCATTTT. Protein sequence: CSARLGAGDSNQPQHF.

The genes are TRBV5-6 and TRBJ1-1; 7 bases map to TRBD1. V lost 3 bases, J lost 0 bases, and 11 bases stayed unmatched. This CDR3 is 17 amino acids long. Germline V lookup: CDR1 SGHDT, CDR2 YYEEEE. The CDR3 DNA reads as TGTGCCAGCAGCTATAATACCCAACAGGGGATGAACACTGAAGCTTTCTTT. Protein product: CASSYNTQQGMNTEAFF.

The J gene is TRBJ1-5, the V gene TRBV3-1; 8 bases map to TRBD1. Germline V lookup: CDR1 LGHDT, CDR2 YNNKEL (reference sequence). Trimming removed 1 base from V and 4 bases from J; junction bases left unmatched: 6. The CDR3 runs to 16 residues. As DNA, the CDR3 is TGTGCCAGCAGCCAAGGGACAGGGCTAGGAAATCAGCCCCAGCATTTT. The encoded protein is CASSQGTGLGNQPQHF.

The chain employs TRBV15 and TRBJ1-6, with D perhaps TRBD1 (5 bases). The germline V and J ends were trimmed by 5 bases and 8 bases, with 19 bases remaining between them. This CDR3 comprises 16 residues. Germline CDR1 is LNHNV and CDR2 is YYDKDF (reference sequence). The CDR3: CATSQPMGTGHSPLHF. The CDR3 DNA reads as TGTGCCACCAGCCAACCCATGGGAACAGGCCATTCACCCCTCCACTTT.

This clonotype appeared a single time. This rearrangement joins TRBV5-1 to TRBJ2-7; D tentatively fits TRBD1 or TRBD2 (5 bases each). V gave up 3 bases and J gave up 3 bases, with 10 bases separating them. CDR1 is SGHRS, CDR2 YFSETQ, per germline. The CDR3 runs to 13 residues. DNA of the CDR3: TGCGCCAGCAGCTCCGGGACGGTCTACGAGCAGTACTTC. Amino acid sequence: CASSSGTVYEQYF.

The genes are TRBV10-3 and TRBJ1-6; no clear D. The germline V gene encodes CDR1 ENHRY and CDR2 SYGVKD. Between the trimmed V and J ends, which lost 7 bases and 0 bases, there was a span of 4 bases. CDR3 size: 13 residues. The chain's CDR3 is CAITSSYNSPLHF. As DNA, the CDR3 is TGTGCCATCACCAGCTCCTATAATTCACCCCTCCACTTT.

The chain recombines TRBV19 with TRBJ2-1; TRBD1 matches 7 bases. The CDR3 loop spans 14 amino acids. The V gene's germline CDR1 is LNHDA and CDR2 SQIVND (reference sequence). Trimming removed 7 bases from V and 5 bases from J; junction bases left unmatched: 8. The CDR3, as DNA: TGTGCCAGTACCCCGACAGGGCTGAACAATGAGCAGTTCTTC. Translated: CASTPTGLNNEQFF.

This rearrangement joins TRBV20-1 to TRBJ2-7; TRBD2 aligns across 10 bases. The trim removed 5 bases at V and 2 bases at J, leaving 6 bases unmatched. The germline V gene has CDR1 DFQATT and CDR2 SNEGSKA (reference sequence). The CDR3 has 14 amino acids. The CDR3, as DNA: TGCAGTGCTGAGGGACTAGCGCAAGCCTACGAGCAGTACTTC. Amino acids: CSAEGLAQAYEQYF.

The gene calls are TRBV5-4 and TRBJ2-3; D may be TRBD2 (6 bases). The length of the CDR3 is 16 residues. Germline loops: CDR1 SGHNT, CDR2 YYREEE (reference sequence). V lost 0 bases to trimming and J lost 0 bases, with 11 bases between them. This CDR3 reads CASSLAGGHSTDTQYF. The CDR3 DNA follows: TGTGCCAGCAGCTTGGCCGGGGGTCACAGCACAGATACGCAGTATTTT.

This chain links TRBV6-6 with TRBJ2-7, with a weak D call TRBD1 (5 bases). Trimming removed 0 bases at V and 1 base at J, with 10 bases between. This CDR3 has 15 residues. CDR1 and CDR2 (germline): MNHNY, SVGAGI (reference sequence). Here the CDR3 reads CASSYSGQSSYEQYF. CDR3 sequence (DNA): TGTGCCAGCAGTTACTCGGGGCAGAGTTCCTACGAGCAGTACTTC.

This rearrangement joins TRBV29-1 to TRBJ1-4, with a possible D match to TRBD1 (6 bases). Germline loops: CDR1 SQVTM, CDR2 ANQGSEA. The CDR3 extends over 16 amino acids. V lost 4 bases and J 0 bases, leaving 15 bases between the germline ends. The CDR3 protein is CSVVLLGTPTNEKLFF. The DNA of the CDR3 is TGCAGCGTTGTTTTATTGGGGACACCAACTAATGAAAAACTGTTTTTT.

The chain uses TRBV7-2 and TRBJ2-5, with a tentative D call TRBD2 (6 bases). The CDR3 has 14 amino acids. The germline V gene has CDR1 SGHTA and CDR2 FQGNSA. The V gene lost 1 base and the J gene lost 9 bases, with 15 bases spanning the gap. The CDR3: CASSLESTRDAQYF. The CDR3, as DNA: TGTGCCAGCAGCTTAGAAAGTACGCGGGATGCCCAGTACTTC.

The J gene is TRBJ2-3, the V gene TRBV5-1; D might be TRBD2 (5 bases). The CDR3 has 14 residues. Trimming removed 2 bases at V and 5 bases at J, with 12 bases between. Germline CDR1 reads SGHRS; CDR2 reads YFSETQ. Here the CDR3 reads CASSFRTSQDTQYF. In DNA form, the CDR3 reads TGCGCCAGCAGCTTCAGAACTAGTCAAGATACGCAGTATTTT.